Sequencing of this T cell receptor (beta chain) was carried out in a study of T cells in Graves' hyperthyroidism and ophthalmopathy (dated by TCRdb to about 2019). For context, the study as a whole: Peripheral blood was collected at initial diagnosis, before any treatment. To identify TCR V-J signatures that set the groups apart, the researchers used a discovery cohort of more than 95 patients, made up of 40 to 45 with Graves' ophthalmopathy and 55 to 65 with stable Graves' hyperthyroidism. Prospective prediction of ophthalmopathy was tested in an independent validation cohort of approximately 19 hyperthyroidism patients and 15 to 17 patients who later progressed to ophthalmopathy. For training and testing, the 100 or so patients in the discovery cohort were randomly divided in a 7:3 ratio. Thyroid tissue and blood T-cell repertoires from six Graves' hyperthyroidism patients were also compared in the study. After sampling, hyperthyroidism patients received methimazole starting at 30 mg daily, and ophthalmopathy patients received high-dose intravenous methylprednisolone. The paper describes TCR Vbeta CDR3 sequencing of 135 peripheral blood samples, made up of approximately 40 ophthalmopathy patients, over 70 hyperthyroidism patients and 17 progressor patients.

A patient counted as having stable Graves' hyperthyroidism if no progression to ophthalmopathy occurred over 18 months of follow-up. Hyperthyroidism patients were newly diagnosed, with disease duration under 2 months, and aged 18 to 65 years. The study excluded patients with uncontrolled infections, other autoimmune diseases, pregnancy or lactation. Diagnoses were established on the basis of clinical symptoms, serum thyroxine and TRAb, thyroid ultrasound, and orbital computed tomography. Ficoll-Paque density gradient centrifugation was used to isolate PBMCs from 9.5 to 10 ml of fresh peripheral blood. Total RNA was extracted using Trizol reagent, and RNA quality was assessed on an Agilent 2100 Bioanalyzer. This clonotype was detected many times. Its antigen specificity is not known. Base qualities are missing; no much larger clone stands one base away. Beyond this particular receptor, the publication reports: Sample size was not statistically predetermined, and investigators were not blinded to group allocation. Most expanded thyroid clonotypes (frequency above 0.001) were also detected in blood, a finding suggesting that blood repertoires may reflect thyroid immune responses. In validation, progression to ophthalmopathy was predicted by the model with 70.59% sensitivity and roughly 72% specificity, a median of around 6.5 months before onset. A model built on a 13 V-J signature distinguished ophthalmopathy from stable hyperthyroidism, reaching 85% to 90% sensitivity and about 81% specificity in cross-validation and 80%/75% in testing.

Amplification of TCR beta CDR3 regions was carried out from RNA transcripts. The TCR CDR3 was subjected to a first round of RT-PCR using the HTBI primer set and the Qiagen OneStep RT-PCR kit. Libraries were constructed in a second round of multiplex PCR, after which size selection and purification were performed. Sequencing of the libraries was done on an Illumina HiSeq2000 using paired-end 100 bp reads. In the original analysis: Raw data were processed with SOAPnuke, discarding reads with adapters, uncalled bases, mean Phred below 15, or no exact constant-primer or identifier match. COPE v1.2.5 was used to merge the high-quality paired reads, and each unique nucleotide sequence was defined as a clonotype. MiTCR v1.1 was used to align clonotypes to the IMGT TRBV, TRBD and TRBJ reference segments. Analysis was restricted to V-J combinations with a frequency above 0.0001, which covered over 98% of repertoires. A TCS score was defined as the ratio of F50 (clonal expansion) to E x V (chaos), with BLOSUM62-based TCRdist applied between CDR3 peptides within each V-J. Welch's t-statistics and random forest reduced 500 to 650 V-J features to 10 to 15, which were used in a naive Bayes classifier (R e1071). Using fastp at Q25 and MiXCR, TCRdb reprocessed the public reads and kept productive beta chains. One record per CDR3 amino acid sequence lists the most common genes and DNA. It is TCRdb's table, rather than the study itself, that gives the V and J calls and clone size. In all, the sample holds around 300,000 distinct CDR3 sequences, and about 15% of those were seen once. The top ten clones comprise around 23% of the sample.

CDR1 and CDR2 were assigned from the germline V gene as MNHNS and SASEGT. Germline trimming: 4 bases from V, 0 bases from J; junction bases outside gene matches: 13. The CDR3 numbers 18 residues from cysteine through phenylalanine. Just the 54-base CDR3 DNA is kept, in frame starting at base 1. The chain links TRBV6-1 with TRBJ2-3; 7 central nucleotides agree with TRBD1. The clonotype was recovered from a woman aged 25 to 39 with Graves' hyperthyroidism. Sequencing was carried out using blood. Here the CDR3 is given as CASSGPSYYRGSTDTQYF. The DNA sequence is TGTGCCAGCAGTGGACCCTCCTATTACAGGGGAAGCACAGATACGCAGTATTTT.